This entry describes one TCR beta chain. The data stem from a study of OX40 agonist ivuxolimab in advanced cancers. The protocol was immunoSEQ multiplex PCR, while the TCRdb copy is restricted to in-frame clones and leaves out a portion. The sample lists tens of thousands of clones, roughly 90% occurring once. CDR1 is SGHVS and CDR2 is FQNEAQ in the germline V gene. The CDR3 contains 15 residues. V was clipped by 3 bases and J by 0 bases; unmatched bases: 4. This rearrangement joins TRBV7-8 to TRBJ2-7, with TRBD2 matching over 8 bases. Sequenced here: CD4+ or CD8+ T cells sorted from blood, sampled in a trial of the OX40 agonist ivuxolimab. The TCR originated in an adult with an advanced solid tumor such as melanoma, head and neck, liver or kidney cancer. As DNA, the CDR3 is TGTGCCAGCAGCTTCGGGGGGGCCCCCTCCTACGAGCAGTACTTC. The encoded protein is CASSFGGAPSYEQYF.